This T cell receptor beta chain was sequenced during a study of T cells in Graves' hyperthyroidism and ophthalmopathy. Study in general: Peripheral blood was taken when the disease was first diagnosed, before any treatment began. Study-wide results and caveats: The authors' 13 V-J model separated ophthalmopathy from stable hyperthyroidism.

Unmatched junction bases numbered 9, after V lost 5 bases and J lost 5 bases. This CDR3 is built from 15 residues. Per germline, CDR1 SGHNT and CDR2 YENEEA. Regions amplified from RNA transcripts were the TCR beta CDR3 regions. First-round RT-PCR targeting the TCR CDR3 was performed with the HTBI primer set. Using its own MiXCR run on the multiplex PCR reads, TCRdb lists one record per CDR3 protein. Here the sample spans 380,000 or so distinct CDR3 sequences, about 13% being singletons. Comment on this clonotype: Its specificity is unknown.

Disease duration under 2 months; hyperthyroidism patients were aged 18 to 65. Diagnoses rested on clinical symptoms, serum thyroxine and TRAb, thyroid ultrasound and orbital computed tomography. The TCR was taken from a man aged 25 to 45 with Graves' hyperthyroidism that later progressed to Graves' ophthalmopathy. This chain uses TRBV11-3 with TRBJ2-7, with 10 nucleotides matching TRBD1. Sequencing was carried out using blood. For the CDR3, the DNA is TGTGCCAGCAGCCCCCGGGACAGGGGTTGGAACGAGCAGTACTTC. Translated, it gives CASSPRDRGWNEQYF.